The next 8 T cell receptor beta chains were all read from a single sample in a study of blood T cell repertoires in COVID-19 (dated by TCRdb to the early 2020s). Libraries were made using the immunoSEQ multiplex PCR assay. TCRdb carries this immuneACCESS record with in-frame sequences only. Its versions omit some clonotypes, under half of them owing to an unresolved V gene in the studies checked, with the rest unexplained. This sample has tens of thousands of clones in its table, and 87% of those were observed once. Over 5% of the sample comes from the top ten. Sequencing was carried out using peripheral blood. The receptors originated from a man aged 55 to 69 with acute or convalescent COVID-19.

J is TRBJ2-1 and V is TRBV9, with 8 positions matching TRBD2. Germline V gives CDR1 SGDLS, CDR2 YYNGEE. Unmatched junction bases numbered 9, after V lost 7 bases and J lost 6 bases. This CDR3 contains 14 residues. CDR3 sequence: CASSSSGAFNEQFF. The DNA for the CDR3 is TGTGCCAGCTCGAGTAGCGGGGCTTTCAATGAGCAGTTCTTC.

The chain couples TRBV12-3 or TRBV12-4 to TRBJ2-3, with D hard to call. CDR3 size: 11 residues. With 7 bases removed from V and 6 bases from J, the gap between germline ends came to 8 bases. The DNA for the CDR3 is TGTGCCAGCACTGAGGCCGATACGCAGTATTTT. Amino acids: CASTEADTQYF.

In nucleotides, the CDR3 is TGTGCCGCCAACAGGGGATTGAACACTGAAGCTTTCTTT. As protein: CAANRGLNTEAFF. The J gene is TRBJ1-1, the V gene TRBV2, with 7 bases matching TRBD1. Germline V gives CDR1 SNHLY, CDR2 FYNNEI. The CDR3 length is 13 residues. The trim removed 11 bases at V and 0 bases at J, leaving 6 bases unmatched.

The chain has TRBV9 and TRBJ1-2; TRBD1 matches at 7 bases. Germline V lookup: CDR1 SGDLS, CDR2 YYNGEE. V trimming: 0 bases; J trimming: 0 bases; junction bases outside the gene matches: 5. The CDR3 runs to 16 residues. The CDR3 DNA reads TGTGCCAGCAGCGTAGACAGGGGCGCTCCTAACTATGGCTACACCTTC. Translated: CASSVDRGAPNYGYTF.

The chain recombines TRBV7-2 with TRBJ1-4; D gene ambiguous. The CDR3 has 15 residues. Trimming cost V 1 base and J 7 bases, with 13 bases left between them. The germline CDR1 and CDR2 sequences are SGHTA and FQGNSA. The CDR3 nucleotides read TGTGCCAGCAGCTTAGTTGGGGAGATCGGTGAAAAACTGTTTTTT. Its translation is CASSLVGEIGEKLFF.

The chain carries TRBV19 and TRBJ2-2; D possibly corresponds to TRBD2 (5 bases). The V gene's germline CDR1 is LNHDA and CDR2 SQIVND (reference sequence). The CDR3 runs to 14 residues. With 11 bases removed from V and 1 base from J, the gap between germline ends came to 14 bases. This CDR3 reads CAARLAGNTGELFF. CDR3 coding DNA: TGTGCCGCCAGGTTGGCGGGGAACACCGGGGAGCTGTTTTTT.

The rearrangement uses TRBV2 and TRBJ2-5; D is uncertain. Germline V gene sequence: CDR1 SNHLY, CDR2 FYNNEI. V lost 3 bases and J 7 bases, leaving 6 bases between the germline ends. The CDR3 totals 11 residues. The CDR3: CASSDVGTQYF. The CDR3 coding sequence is TGTGCCAGCAGTGACGTCGGGACCCAGTACTTC. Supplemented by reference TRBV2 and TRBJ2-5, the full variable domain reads EPEVTQTPSHQVTQMGQEVILRCVPISNHLYFYWYRQILGQKVEFLVSFYNNEISEKSEIFDDQFSVERPDGSNFTLKIRSTKLEDSAMYFCASSDVGTQYFGPGTRLLVL.

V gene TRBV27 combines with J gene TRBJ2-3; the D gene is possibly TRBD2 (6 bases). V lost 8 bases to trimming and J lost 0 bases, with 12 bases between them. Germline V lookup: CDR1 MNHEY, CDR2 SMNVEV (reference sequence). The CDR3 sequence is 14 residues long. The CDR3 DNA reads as TGTGCCAGCTCCATGGACTACAGCACAGATACGCAGTATTTT. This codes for CASSMDYSTDTQYF.